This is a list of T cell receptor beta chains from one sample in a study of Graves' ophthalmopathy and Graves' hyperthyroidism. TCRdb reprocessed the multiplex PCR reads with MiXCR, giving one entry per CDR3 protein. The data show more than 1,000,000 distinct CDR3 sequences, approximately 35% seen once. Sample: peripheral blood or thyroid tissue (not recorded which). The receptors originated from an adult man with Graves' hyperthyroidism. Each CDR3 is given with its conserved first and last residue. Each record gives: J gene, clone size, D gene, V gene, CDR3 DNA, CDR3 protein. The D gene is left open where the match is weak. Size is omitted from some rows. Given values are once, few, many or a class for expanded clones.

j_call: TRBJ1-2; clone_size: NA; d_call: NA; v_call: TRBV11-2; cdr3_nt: TGTGCCACCAATACAGGGTATGGCTACACCTTC; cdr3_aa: CATNTGYGYTF
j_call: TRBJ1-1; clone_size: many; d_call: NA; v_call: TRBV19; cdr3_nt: TGTGCCACCTACTCAGGGACCACTGAAGCTTTCTTT; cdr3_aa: CATYSGTTEAFF
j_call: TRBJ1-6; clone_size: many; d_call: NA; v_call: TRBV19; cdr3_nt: TGTGCCAGTAGTACGGGGAGGGAAGATTCACCCCTCCACTTT; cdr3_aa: CASSTGREDSPLHF
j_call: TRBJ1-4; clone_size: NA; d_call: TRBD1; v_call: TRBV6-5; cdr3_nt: TGTGCCAGCAGTTACTCAGGGGGCTGGAGTGAAAAACTGTTTTTT; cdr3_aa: CASSYSGGWSEKLFF
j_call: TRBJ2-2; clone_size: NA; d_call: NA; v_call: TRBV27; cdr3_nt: TGTGCCAGCAGTGTGCACAGGGTCGGGGAGCTGTTTTTT; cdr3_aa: CASSVHRVGELFF
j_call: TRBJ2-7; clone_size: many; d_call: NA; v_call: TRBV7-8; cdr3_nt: TGTGCCAGCAGCTTAGTATTGGCTTCGGCGGGAGAGCAGTACTTC; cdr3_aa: CASSLVLASAGEQYF
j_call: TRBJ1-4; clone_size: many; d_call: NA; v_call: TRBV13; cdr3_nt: TGTGCCAGCAGCACAACCTTTGGAGAAAAACTGTTTTTT; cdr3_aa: CASSTTFGEKLFF
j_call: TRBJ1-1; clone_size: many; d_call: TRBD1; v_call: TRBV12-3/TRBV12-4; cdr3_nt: TGTGCCAGCAGTTCCCGGACAGGGGGCGGGACTGAAGCTTTCTTT; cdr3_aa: CASSSRTGGGTEAFF
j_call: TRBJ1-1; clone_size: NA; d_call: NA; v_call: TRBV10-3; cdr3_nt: TGTGCCAGCAGTACCCCTTTTGTGTCAAACACTGAAGCTTTCTTT; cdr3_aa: CASSTPFVSNTEAFF
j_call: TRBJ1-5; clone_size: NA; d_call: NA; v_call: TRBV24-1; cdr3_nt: TGTGCCCGCCGCCGGAATAGCAATCAGCCCCAGCATTTT; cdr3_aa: CARRRNSNQPQHF
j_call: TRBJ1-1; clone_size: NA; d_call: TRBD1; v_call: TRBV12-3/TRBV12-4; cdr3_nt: TGTGCCAGCAGGAAGGGACAGGGGGGAGGGACTGAAGCTTTCTTT; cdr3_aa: CASRKGQGGGTEAFF
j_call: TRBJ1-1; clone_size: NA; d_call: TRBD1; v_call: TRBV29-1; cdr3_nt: TGCAGCGTTGAGAGTAGACAGGGGGCCACTGAAGCTTTCTTT; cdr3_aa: CSVESRQGATEAFF
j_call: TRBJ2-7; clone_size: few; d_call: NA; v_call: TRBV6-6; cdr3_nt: TGTGCCAGCAGTTACTCGTCCAGGGTTGTGCACGAGCAGTACTTC; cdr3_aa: CASSYSSRVVHEQYF
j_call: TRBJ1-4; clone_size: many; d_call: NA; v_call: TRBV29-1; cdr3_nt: TGCAGCGTTGAAGATCACGGGTGGGGCGGTGAAAAACTGTTTTTT; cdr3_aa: CSVEDHGWGGEKLFF
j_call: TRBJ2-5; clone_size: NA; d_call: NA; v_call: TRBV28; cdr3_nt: TGTGCCAGCAGTTTGGCCTCCGCAGGGAGAGAGACCCAGTACTTC; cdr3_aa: CASSLASAGRETQYF
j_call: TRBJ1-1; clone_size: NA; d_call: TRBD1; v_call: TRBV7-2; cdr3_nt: TGTGCCAGCAGCCCGGGACAGGGGGCGGGAAACACTGAAGCTTTCTTT; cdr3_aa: CASSPGQGAGNTEAFF
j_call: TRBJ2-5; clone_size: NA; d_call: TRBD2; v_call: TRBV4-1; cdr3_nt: TGCGCCAGCAGCCAAGACACTAGCGGAGTACAAGAGACCCAGTACTTC; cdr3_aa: CASSQDTSGVQETQYF
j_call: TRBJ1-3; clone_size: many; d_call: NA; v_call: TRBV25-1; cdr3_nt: TGTGCCAGCAGTGATTTAGGAAACACCATATATTTT; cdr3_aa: CASSDLGNTIYF
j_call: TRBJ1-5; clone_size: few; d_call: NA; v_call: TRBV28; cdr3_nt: TGTGCCAGCAGTTTATGGCAGGGGTTACGCCTCAATCAGCCCCAGCATTTT; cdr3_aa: CASSLWQGLRLNQPQHF
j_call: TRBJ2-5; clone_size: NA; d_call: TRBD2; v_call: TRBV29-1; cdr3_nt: TGCAGCAGTGGGGGCTTAGCGGGGGGAGGGGACCAGTACTTC; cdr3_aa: CSSGGLAGGGDQYF
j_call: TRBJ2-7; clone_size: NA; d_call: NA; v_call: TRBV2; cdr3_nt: TGTGCCAGCAGTGAATTATATCTCGGGACGGGAAGGTACGAGCAGTACTTC; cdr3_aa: CASSELYLGTGRYEQYF
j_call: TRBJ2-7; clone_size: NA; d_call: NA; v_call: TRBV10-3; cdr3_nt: TGTGCCAGCAGGGCACCGGGGGTATCCTACGAGCAGTACTTC; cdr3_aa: CASRAPGVSYEQYF
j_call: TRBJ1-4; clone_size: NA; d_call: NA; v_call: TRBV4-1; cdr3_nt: TGCGCCAGCAGCCAAGACCCGCGCTCAGCGACGCGGGGAAAACTGCTTTTT; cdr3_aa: CASSQDPRSATRGKLLF
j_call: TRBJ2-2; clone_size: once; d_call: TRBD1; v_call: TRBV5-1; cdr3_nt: TGCGCCAGCAGCTTGTCCCCCGGGACAGCGCACACCGGGGAGCTGTTTTTT; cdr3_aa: CASSLSPGTAHTGELFF
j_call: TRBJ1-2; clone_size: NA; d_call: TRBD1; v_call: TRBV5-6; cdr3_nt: TGTGCCGGCAGCTTGTGGACAGGGGGTGGCTACACCTTC; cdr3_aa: CAGSLWTGGGYTF
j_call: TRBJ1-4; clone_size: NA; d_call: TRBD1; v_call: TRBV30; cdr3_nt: TGTGCCTGGAACCCGGGACAGGGGAGGGAAAAACTGTTTTTT; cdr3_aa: CAWNPGQGREKLFF
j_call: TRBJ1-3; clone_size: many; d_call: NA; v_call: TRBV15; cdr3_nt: TGTGCCACCAGCAGAGAAGGGAGCTCTGGAAACACCATATATTTT; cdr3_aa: CATSREGSSGNTIYF
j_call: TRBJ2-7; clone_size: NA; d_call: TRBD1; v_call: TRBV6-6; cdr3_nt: TGTGCCAGCTCCAGGGGACAGGGGCAGTACGAGCAGTACTTC; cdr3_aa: CASSRGQGQYEQYF
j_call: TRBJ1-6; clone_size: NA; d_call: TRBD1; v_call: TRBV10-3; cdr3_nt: TGTGCCAGCAGTGAACGACAGGGGGCCTCCTATAATTCACCCCTCCACTTT; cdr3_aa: CASSERQGASYNSPLHF
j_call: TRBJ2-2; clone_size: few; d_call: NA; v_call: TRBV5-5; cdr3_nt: TGTGCCAGCAGCTTGGCTGAAATGAACACCGGGGAGCTGTTTTTT; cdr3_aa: CASSLAEMNTGELFF
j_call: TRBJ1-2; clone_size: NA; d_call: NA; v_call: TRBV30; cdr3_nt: TGTGCCTGGAGTGTACGACAGGCAAGTGGCTACACCTTC; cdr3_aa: CAWSVRQASGYTF
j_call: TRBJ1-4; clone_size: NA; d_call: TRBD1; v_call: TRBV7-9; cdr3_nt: TGTGCCAGCAGCCCTGGGACAGGGGAAATCGAAAAACTGTTTTTT; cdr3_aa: CASSPGTGEIEKLFF
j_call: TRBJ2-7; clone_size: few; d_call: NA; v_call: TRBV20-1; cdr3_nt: TGCAGTGCTAGAGAGGCTAGAGGAGGCTACGAGCAGTACTTC; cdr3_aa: CSAREARGGYEQYF
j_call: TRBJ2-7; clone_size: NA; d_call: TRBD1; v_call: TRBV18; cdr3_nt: TGTGCCAGCTCACGCCGGGACAGGGGCTACGAGCAGTACTTC; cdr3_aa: CASSRRDRGYEQYF
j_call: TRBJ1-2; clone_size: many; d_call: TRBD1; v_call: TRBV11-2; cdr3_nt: TGTGCCAGCAGCTTTTCGGGACAGGGAGCGTATGGCTACACCTTC; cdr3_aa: CASSFSGQGAYGYTF
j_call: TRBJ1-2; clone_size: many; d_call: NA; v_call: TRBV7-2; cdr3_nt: TGTGCCAGCAGCTCCCGAATGGGGGGAGGCTACACCTTC; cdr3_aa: CASSSRMGGGYTF
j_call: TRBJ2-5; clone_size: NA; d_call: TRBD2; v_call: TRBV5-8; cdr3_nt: TGTGCCAGCAGCAGCCTCAGTTGGGAGGGAGAGACCCAGTACTTC; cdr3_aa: CASSSLSWEGETQYF
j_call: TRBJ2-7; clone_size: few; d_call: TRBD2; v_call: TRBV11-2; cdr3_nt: TGTGCCAGCAGCAGTACTAGCGGGGGGGAGACCTACGAGCAGTACTTC; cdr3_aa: CASSSTSGGETYEQYF
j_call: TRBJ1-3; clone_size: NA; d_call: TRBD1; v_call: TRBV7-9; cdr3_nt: TGTGCCAGCAGCTTATCTCCGGGACAGCTTTCCTCTGGAAACACCATATATTTT; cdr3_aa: CASSLSPGQLSSGNTIYF
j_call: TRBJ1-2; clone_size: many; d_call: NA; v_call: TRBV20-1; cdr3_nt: TGCAGTGCGCCACAAAGGATCTATGGCTACACCTTC; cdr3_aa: CSAPQRIYGYTF
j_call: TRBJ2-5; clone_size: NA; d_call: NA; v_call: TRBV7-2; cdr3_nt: TGTGCCAGCAGCCCCCACCAGTTGGCCGGGGAGACCCAGTACTTC; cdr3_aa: CASSPHQLAGETQYF
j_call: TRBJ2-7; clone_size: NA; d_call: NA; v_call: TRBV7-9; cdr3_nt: TGTGCCAGCAGCGACAAGGCCGGGGAGCAGTACTTC; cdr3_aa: CASSDKAGEQYF
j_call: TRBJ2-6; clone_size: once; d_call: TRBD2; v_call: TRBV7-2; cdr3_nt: TGTGCCAGCAGCTTGGCTAGCGGGAACGGGGCCAACGTCCTGACTTTC; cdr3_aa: CASSLASGNGANVLTF
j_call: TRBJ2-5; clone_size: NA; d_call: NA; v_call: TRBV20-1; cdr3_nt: TGCAGTGCTAGTCGAGGGTTTATAGAGACCCAGTACTTC; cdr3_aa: CSASRGFIETQYF
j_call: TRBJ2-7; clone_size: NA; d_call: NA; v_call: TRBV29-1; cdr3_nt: TGCAGCGTTGGGGGGTTACTCCTAGGCGAGCAGTACTTC; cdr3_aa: CSVGGLLLGEQYF
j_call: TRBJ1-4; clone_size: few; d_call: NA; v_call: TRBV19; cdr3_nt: TGTGCCAGTAGTACCCCCCCAGGGAACGCTAATGAAAAACTGTTTTTT; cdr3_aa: CASSTPPGNANEKLFF
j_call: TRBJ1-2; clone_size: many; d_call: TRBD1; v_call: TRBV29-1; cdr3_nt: TGCAGCGTCGACCCGGGACAGGGGAGTGGCTACACCTTC; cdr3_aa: CSVDPGQGSGYTF
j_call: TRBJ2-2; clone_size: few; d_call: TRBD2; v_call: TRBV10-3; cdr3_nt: TGTGCCATCTTGGGAGCCAGCGGGACTAGCGGGAACACCGGGGAGCTGTTTTTT; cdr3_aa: CAILGASGTSGNTGELFF
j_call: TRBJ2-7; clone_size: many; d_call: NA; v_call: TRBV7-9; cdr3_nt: TGTGCCAGCAGCCCCACTGTCCGGACAGATTCCTACGAGCAGTACTTC; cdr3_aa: CASSPTVRTDSYEQYF
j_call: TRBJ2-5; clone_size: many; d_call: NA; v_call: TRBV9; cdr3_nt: TGTGCCAGCAGCCCTCAAGGTGGGGGGCTCGGGACCCAGTACTTC; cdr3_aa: CASSPQGGGLGTQYF
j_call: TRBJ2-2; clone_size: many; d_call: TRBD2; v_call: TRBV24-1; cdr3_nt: TGTGCCACCAGAGGGACTAGCGGGATATCTAACACCGGGGAGCTGTTTTTT; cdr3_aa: CATRGTSGISNTGELFF
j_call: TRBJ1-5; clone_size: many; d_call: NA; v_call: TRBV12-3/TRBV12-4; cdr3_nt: TGTGCCAGCAGTTTAGCCGAAAACCCTAATCAGCCCCAGCATTTT; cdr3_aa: CASSLAENPNQPQHF
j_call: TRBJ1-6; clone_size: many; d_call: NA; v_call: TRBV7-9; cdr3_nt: TGTGCCAGCAGCTCAACGACAGTTTCACCCCTCCACTTT; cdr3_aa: CASSSTTVSPLHF
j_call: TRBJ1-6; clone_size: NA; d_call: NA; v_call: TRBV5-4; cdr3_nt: TGTGCCAGCAGCTTGGGGGGCGAAAGGGGGGCGGGTTCACCCCTCCACTTT; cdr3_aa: CASSLGGERGAGSPLHF
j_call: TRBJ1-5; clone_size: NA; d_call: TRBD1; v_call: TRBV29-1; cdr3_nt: TGCAGCGTTGCACAGGGGGCGGATCAGCCCCAGCATTTT; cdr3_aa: CSVAQGADQPQHF
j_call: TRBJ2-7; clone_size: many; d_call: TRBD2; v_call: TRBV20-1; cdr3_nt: TGCAGTGCTAGGGCTAGCGGGAGCTTCTACGAGCAGTACTTC; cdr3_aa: CSARASGSFYEQYF
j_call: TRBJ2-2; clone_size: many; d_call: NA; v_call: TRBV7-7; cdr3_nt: TGTGCTTCGACGGAAAAGGCCCATGACACCGGGGAGCTGTTTTTT; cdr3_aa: CASTEKAHDTGELFF
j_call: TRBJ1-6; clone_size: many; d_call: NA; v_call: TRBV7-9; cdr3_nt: TGTGCCAGCAGCTTGGCAGGGAATTCACCCCTCCACTTT; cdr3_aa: CASSLAGNSPLHF